This T cell receptor (beta chain) was captured in a study of identifying expanded T cells in peripheral blood. CDR3 length equals 15 residues. V gave up 4 bases and J gave up 0 bases, with 10 bases separating them. Germline V CDR1 and CDR2: SGHTA, FQGNSA. The table came from immunoSEQ multiplex PCR; TCRdb's copy has only in-frame clones and leaves some out. The data contain about 78,000 clones, 84% of them singletons. This clonotype was sampled from a person between 18 and 70 years old in good health. What was sequenced was blood. The rearrangement uses TRBV7-2 and TRBJ2-1; D gene unclear. The CDR3 DNA sequence: TGTGCCAGCAGCTCCGAGTCGGGCTCCTACAATGAGCAGTTCTTC. Its translation is CASSSESGSYNEQFF.